The present T cell receptor beta chain was sequenced within a study of OX40 agonist ivuxolimab in advanced cancers. Study background: Dose-escalation patients were diagnosed with hepatocellular carcinoma, melanoma, renal cell cancer or head and neck cancer. The study's findings and limits: Normalized expansion of T-cell clones was also low for some nonresponders. At 0.1 to 3.0 mg/kg and by week 6, CD4+ and CD8+ T cells in the blood had expanded clonally.

V was clipped by 3 bases and J by 5 bases, with 4 bases between them. CDR1 GTSNPN and CDR2 SVGIG come from the germline V gene (reference sequence). The CDR3 loop spans 11 amino acids. This clone was detected only a few times. The antigen remains unidentified. Some clones are missing from TCRdb's copy, which holds only in-frame ones; the method was immunoSEQ multiplex PCR. The sample has 60,000 to 75,000 clones; less than 95% are singletons. The material was CD4+ or CD8+ T cells sorted from blood, obtained in a trial of the OX40 agonist ivuxolimab. The chain recombines TRBV30 with TRBJ2-2; no reliable D call. The sequence was collected from an adult with an advanced solid tumor such as melanoma, head and neck, liver or kidney cancer. CDR3 region: CAWRWTGELFF. The CDR3 DNA reads as TGTGCCTGGAGGTGGACCGGGGAGCTGTTTTTT.